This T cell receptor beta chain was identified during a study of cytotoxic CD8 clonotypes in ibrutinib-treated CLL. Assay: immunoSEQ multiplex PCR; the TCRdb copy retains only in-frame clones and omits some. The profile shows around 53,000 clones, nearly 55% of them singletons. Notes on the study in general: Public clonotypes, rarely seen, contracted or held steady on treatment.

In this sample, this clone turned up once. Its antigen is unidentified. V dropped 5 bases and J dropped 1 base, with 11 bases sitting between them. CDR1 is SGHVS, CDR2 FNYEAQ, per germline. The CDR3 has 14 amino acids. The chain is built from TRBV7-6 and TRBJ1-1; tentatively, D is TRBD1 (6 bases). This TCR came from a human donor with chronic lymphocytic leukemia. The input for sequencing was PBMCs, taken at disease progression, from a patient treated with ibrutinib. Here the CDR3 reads CASSLGGGNTEAFF. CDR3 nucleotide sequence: TGTGCCAGCAGCCTGGGAGGGGGGAACACTGAAGCTTTCTTT. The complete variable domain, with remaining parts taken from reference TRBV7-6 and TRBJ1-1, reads GAGVSQSPRYKVTKRGQDVALRCDPISGHVSLYWYRQALGQGPEFLTYFNYEAQQDKSGLPNDRFSAERPEGSISTLTIQRTEQRDSAMYRCASSLGGGNTEAFFGQGTRLTVV.